This TCR beta chain was identified in a study of blood T cell repertoires in COVID-19. Overall study context: From T cells, B-cell-depleted T cells, or PBMCs came the material, which was cDNA or gDNA.

In the source study's methods: Quantification of nucleated cells was approximated via reference gene primer amplification. Profiled with immunoSEQ multiplex PCR; TCRdb holds only in-frame clones, not every one. V and J calls and clone size are those listed in that table; D and trimming were worked out from the DNA. The top ten hold 7.5% to 9% of the sample, which has about 230,000 clones, over 75% seen once. The clonotype comes from a woman of 80 years or more with acute or convalescent COVID-19. The sample consisted of peripheral blood.

The CDR3 here is CASSLTLSYEQYF. The CDR3 DNA follows: TGCGCCAGCAGCTTGACTCTTTCCTACGAGCAGTACTTC. This rearrangement joins TRBV5-1 to TRBJ2-7; D is unresolved. Trimming removed 1 base at V and 1 base at J, with 6 bases between. CDR1 and CDR2 from the germline V gene are SGHRS and YFSETQ. The CDR3 is made up of 13 amino acids.